The 8 T cell receptor beta chains in this list originate from one sample, sequenced in a study of cytomegalovirus exposure and HLA in healthy donors. The PCR ran on 60 Vbeta and 13 Jbeta primers. Sequencing was performed with immunoSEQ multiplex PCR; in TCRdb, only in-frame clones are kept and a portion is missing. Of just over 150,000 clones in the sample, 70% to 90% were seen once. Sequencing was done on a sample of PBMCs. The receptor source for this set is a young woman in good health and CMV-seronegative.

The chain employs TRBV28 and TRBJ2-7; TRBD1 is a possible D gene (5 bases). V was shortened by 2 bases and J by 2 bases, with 13 bases between the two germline ends. This CDR3 comprises 15 residues. The germline gives CDR1 MDHEN, CDR2 SYDVKM. The CDR3 loop is CASSLLAGIPYEQYF. The CDR3 bases are TGTGCCAGCAGTTTACTGGCAGGGATCCCCTACGAGCAGTACTTC.

This rearrangement joins TRBV2 to TRBJ2-3; TRBD1 matches 7 bases. With 2 bases clipped from V and 5 bases from J, the junction kept 4 bases outside the gene matches. The CDR3 has 14 amino acids. The germline V gene encodes CDR1 SNHLY and CDR2 FYNNEI. The CDR3 coding sequence is TGTGCCAGCAGTGAACAGGGGGAAAAAGATACGCAGTATTTT. Its protein product is CASSEQGEKDTQYF.

V is TRBV4-2 and J is TRBJ2-1; D call uncertain. The germline V gene has CDR1 LGHNA and CDR2 YNFKEQ. Deletions cut 1 base from V and 0 bases from J, with 10 bases between. The CDR3 is made up of 16 amino acids. Written as DNA, the CDR3 is TGTGCCAGCAGCCAAGCTACAGACCTCTCCTACAATGAGCAGTTCTTC. Translation: CASSQATDLSYNEQFF.

The V gene is TRBV6-5, the J gene TRBJ1-1, with no clear D. Germline V gene lookup returns CDR1 MNHEY and CDR2 SVGAGI. The V and J ends lost 4 bases and 4 bases respectively, with 7 bases between them. This CDR3 is built from 12 residues. The CDR3 sequence: CASSLPGTEAFF. The DNA for the CDR3 is TGTGCCAGCAGTTTACCGGGCACTGAAGCTTTCTTT.

V gene TRBV10-3 combines with J gene TRBJ1-1; no clear D. V was trimmed by 3 bases and J by 4 bases, leaving 12 bases between them. The CDR3 is 14 residues long. Germline values: CDR1 ENHRY, CDR2 SYGVKD. CDR3 coding DNA: TGTGCCATCAGTGACCCCTCGGGGTTCACTGAAGCTTTCTTT. As protein: CAISDPSGFTEAFF.

This clone was recorded once. The V call is TRBV18, the J call TRBJ1-5; 7 nucleotides align to TRBD1. J gave up 5 bases and V 3 bases, and 7 bases lay outside the gene matches. In germline, CDR1 is KGHSH, CDR2 LQKENI. The CDR3 has 15 residues. As DNA, the CDR3 is TGTGCCAGCTCACCCCAGGGGGGTGGGGATCAGCCCCAGCATTTT. Protein product: CASSPQGGGDQPQHF. The whole variable domain, filled in from reference TRBV18 and TRBJ1-5, reads NAGVMQNPRHLVRRRGQEARLRCSPMKGHSHVYWYRQLPEEGLKFMVYLQKENIIDESGMPKERFSAEFPKEGPSILRIQQVVRGDSAAYFCASSPQGGGDQPQHFGDGTRLSIL.

The chain has TRBV5-1 and TRBJ1-5, with D possibly TRBD1 on 5 matching bases. V dropped 4 bases and J dropped 2 bases, with 7 bases sitting between them. The CDR3 spans 13 residues. CDR1 is SGHRS and CDR2 is YFSETQ in the germline V gene. The CDR3 bases are TGCGCCAGCAGCCCGGGGGGCAATCAGCCCCAGCATTTT. Protein product: CASSPGGNQPQHF.

The chain couples TRBV2 to TRBJ1-1, with D unresolved. V shed 3 bases and J shed 2 bases, with 7 bases lying between them. Germline V gene data show CDR1 as SNHLY and CDR2 as FYNNEI. The CDR3 extends over 13 amino acids. CDR3 nucleotide sequence: TGTGCCAGCAGTGAGGCAGAAAACACTGAAGCTTTCTTT. Its protein is CASSEAENTEAFF.